This T cell receptor (beta chain) was observed in a study of blood T cell repertoires in COVID-19. CDR1 is MNHEY and CDR2 is SVGAGI in the germline V gene. The length of the CDR3 is 14 residues. With 7 bases clipped from V and 3 bases from J, the junction kept 5 bases outside the gene matches. Authors' methods: Reference gene primer amplification in the assay estimated nucleated cell counts. Method: immunoSEQ multiplex PCR; TCRdb's copy keeps in-frame clones and lacks some. V, J and clone size are taken as reported in that table, and D and trimming were inferred from the DNA itself. The sample lists 150,000 to 200,000 clones, less than 90% occurring once.

This TCR was sampled from a woman in her 70s with COVID-19, enrolled during active disease. Sequencing input: peripheral blood. V gene TRBV6-5 combines with J gene TRBJ2-2, with 7 nucleotides matching TRBD2. CDR3 in amino acids: CASNREAYTGELFF. For the CDR3, the DNA is TGTGCCAGCAACCGGGAGGCCTACACCGGGGAGCTGTTTTTT.